These 16 T cell receptor beta chains came from one sample sequenced in a study of T cell repertoires in aging, cancer and after chemotherapy. TCR beta rearrangements were amplified from peripheral blood genomic DNA. Rearranged V-D-J TRB sequences were amplified with a mixed TRB-A/B primer pool. One entry per CDR3 protein, called by TCRdb with MiXCR from the multiplex PCR reads. The sample lists 2,500 to 3,500 distinct CDR3 sequences; 30% to 40% were seen once. The sequenced sample consisted of blood. These receptors all come from a human donor with a solid tumor.

This clonotype showed up just a few times. The chain uses TRBV7-9 and TRBJ2-3; no definite D call. Germline V gene data show CDR1 as SEHNR and CDR2 as FQNEAQ (reference sequence). There are 11 residues in the CDR3. V dropped 0 bases and J dropped 5 bases, with 0 bases sitting between them. The CDR3 DNA reads TGTGCCAGCAGCTTAGCAGATACGCAGTATTTT. Protein sequence: CASSLADTQYF.

The rearrangement joins TRBV7-9 to TRBJ1-4, with D hard to call. V lost 5 bases and J lost 8, with 15 bases in between. In germline, CDR1 is SEHNR, CDR2 FQNEAQ (reference sequence). CDR3 length equals 14 residues. CDR3 loop: CASSLPLIGEKLFF. The DNA for the CDR3 is TGTGCCAGCAGCCTGCCACTAATAGGGGAAAAACTGTTTTTT.

This clonotype is labeled as medium-sized (0.01 to 0.1%). The chain combines TRBV29-1 with TRBJ2-5, with D possibly TRBD2 on 7 matching bases. The CDR3 consists of 13 residues. Germline V CDR1 and CDR2: SQVTM, ANQGSEA. V was clipped by 8 bases and J by 5 bases, with 18 bases between them. The CDR3 region is CSTQGRGDETQYF. As DNA, the CDR3 is TGCAGCACCCAGGGGAGGGGAGACGAGACCCAGTACTTC.

V gene TRBV12-3 or TRBV12-4 combines with J gene TRBJ1-1; 7 positions match TRBD1. V dropped 0 bases and J dropped 1; count of bases not matched to a gene: 11. CDR3 size: 18 residues. Written as DNA, the CDR3 is TGTGCCAGCAGTTTAGCGCAGGGGGGGGGGCGGAGGAACACTGAAGCTTTCTTT. It yields the protein CASSLAQGGGRRNTEAFF.

This clonotype ranks as medium-sized. CDR3: CASSPRTGGNFGQPQHF. The CDR3 nucleotides are TGTGCCAGTAGTCCACGGACAGGGGGCAATTTCGGCCAGCCCCAGCATTTT. This chain links TRBV19 with TRBJ1-5; 11 positions agree with TRBD1. The CDR3 contains 17 residues. Looked up from germline, CDR1 is LNHDA and CDR2 is SQIVND (reference sequence). J was trimmed by 7 bases and V by 5 bases; bases with no gene match: 13.

The gene calls are TRBV5-1 and TRBJ1-1, with D hard to call. The CDR3 consists of 12 residues. Trimming removed 6 bases from V and 1 base from J, with 7 bases in between. Germline assignment: CDR1 SGHRS and CDR2 YFSETQ. The CDR3 loop reads CASILGNTEAFF. The CDR3 bases are TGCGCCAGCATCCTGGGGAACACTGAAGCTTTCTTT. Filled out from reference TRBV5-1 and TRBJ1-1, the complete variable domain reads KAGVTQTPRYLIKTRGQQVTLSCSPISGHRSVSWYQQTPGQGLQFLFEYFSETQRNKGNFPGRFSGRQFSNSRSEMNVSTLELGDSALYLCASILGNTEAFFGQGTRLTVV.

V usage is TRBV6-5 and J usage is TRBJ1-6, with a tentative D call TRBD1 (6 bases). V was cut by 7 bases and J by 15 bases, with 13 bases left in between. The CDR3 has 11 residues. In germline, CDR1 is MNHEY, CDR2 SVGAGI. Written as DNA, the CDR3 is TGTGCCAGCACTGCTGACAGGTTCCTCCACTTT. Translation: CASTADRFLHF.

In its sample, this clonotype was seen a few times. A read error may account for a junction end that differs from germline. The chain has TRBV7-9 and TRBJ2-2; TRBD2 matches at 11 bases. Per the germline V gene, CDR1 is SEHNR and CDR2 is FQNEAQ (reference sequence). CDR3 length: 15 amino acids. The CDR3 coding sequence is TGTGCCAGCAGCCTAGCGGGGGGGAACACCGGGGAGCTGTTTTTT. Its translation is CASSLAGGNTGELFF.

This clonotype has just a few counts. This rearrangement joins TRBV6-2 or TRBV6-3 to TRBJ2-7, with D tentatively TRBD1 or TRBD2 (7 bases each). The germline V and J ends were trimmed by 7 bases and 5 bases, with 21 bases remaining between them. Looked up from germline, CDR1 is MNHEY and CDR2 is SVGEGT. The CDR3 covers 15 residues. CDR3 DNA sequence: TGTGCCAGCAACCCGGCAGGGGGGGGATTCCACGAGCAGTACTTC. Translation gives CASNPAGGGFHEQYF.

This clonotype is labeled medium-sized. This chain uses TRBV5-6 with TRBJ2-1; D may be TRBD2 (5 bases). Between the trimmed V and J ends, which lost 0 bases and 0 bases, there was a span of 16 bases. Germline values: CDR1 SGHDT, CDR2 YYEEEE. CDR3 length: 18 amino acids. The CDR3 protein is CASSLVALRGSSYNEQFF. The CDR3 bases are TGTGCCAGCAGCTTGGTGGCGCTTCGAGGGAGCTCCTACAATGAGCAGTTCTTC.

There are a few counts of this clonotype. The J gene is TRBJ1-1, the V gene TRBV12-3 or TRBV12-4; D is ambiguous. CDR3 length equals 11 residues. Deletions cut 7 bases from V and 8 bases from J, with 11 bases between. Written as DNA, the CDR3 is TGTGCCAGCACCATGGGGTCCGAAGCTTTCTTT. Translated, it gives CASTMGSEAFF.

This clonotype qualifies as medium-sized. V usage is TRBV6-1 and J usage is TRBJ2-3; 8 bases agree with TRBD2. V trimming: 9 bases; J trimming: 4 bases; junction bases outside the gene matches: 15. The CDR3 totals 16 residues. Per germline, CDR1 MNHNS and CDR2 SASEGT. CDR3 DNA: TGTGCCAGTATCCCGACGGTGGCCGGGGGGGCAGATACGCAGTATTTT. This encodes CASIPTVAGGADTQYF.

This chain connects TRBV5-4 to TRBJ2-7; D remains ambiguous. CDR3 length equals 14 residues. Germline loops: CDR1 SGHNT, CDR2 YYREEE (reference sequence). V was shortened by 0 bases and J by 0 bases, with 7 bases between the two germline ends. The CDR3: CASSLDGYSYEQYF. The CDR3 DNA follows: TGTGCCAGCAGCTTGGATGGCTACTCCTACGAGCAGTACTTC.

This clonotype was seen more than once but under ten times. The rearrangement links TRBV6-1 to TRBJ2-3; tentative D call: TRBD1 (6 bases). From germline, CDR1 is MNHNS and CDR2 SASEGT. Between the trimmed V and J ends, which lost 5 bases and 2 bases, there was a span of 11 bases. The CDR3 is 14 amino acids. The CDR3 loop reads CASSPRTATDTQYF. CDR3 in DNA: TGTGCCAGCAGTCCCCGGACAGCCACAGATACGCAGTATTTT.

This clonotype was seen a few times. The chain is built from TRBV18 and TRBJ2-1; no clear D. Per germline, CDR1 KGHSH and CDR2 LQKENI. This CDR3 is 14 amino acids long. V shed 3 bases and J shed 6 bases, with 12 bases lying between them. CDR3 loop: CASSPQAGTNEQFF. The CDR3 nucleotides read TGTGCCAGCTCACCCCAAGCAGGTACCAATGAGCAGTTCTTC.

This clonotype is judged medium-sized. The rearrangement links TRBV19 to TRBJ2-3; no reliable D call. The germline V gene encodes CDR1 LNHDA and CDR2 SQIVND (reference sequence). V lost 0 bases to trimming and J lost 0 bases, with 7 bases between them. CDR3 length: 15 amino acids. The CDR3 nucleotides are TGTGCCAGTAGTATAGATCATGACAGCACAGATACGCAGTATTTT. This codes for CASSIDHDSTDTQYF.